Listed below are T cell receptor beta chains from one sample, sequenced in a study of blood T cell repertoires in COVID-19. Assay used: immunoSEQ multiplex PCR; TCRdb lists only in-frame clones, some missing. The data show about 90,000 clones, 87% seen once. Material: peripheral blood. These receptors were collected from a human donor in a cohort sampled during active COVID-19. CDR3s include the opening cysteine and the closing phenylalanine or tryptophan. D genes are given only for firm matches. For some rows the clone size is stated as once, few or many, or as a class when expanded; others skip it.

CDR3aa	CDR3nt	abundance	d_gene	v_gene	j_gene
CASTIRHLNYGYTF	TGTGCCAGCACCATAAGACACCTAAACTATGGCTACACCTTC	-	-	TRBV7-2	TRBJ1-2
CASSFSGGGYEQYF	TGTGCCAGCAGTTTCTCAGGGGGGGGCTACGAGCAGTACTTC	once	-	TRBV6-6	TRBJ2-7
CASSLLGLAEETQYF	TGTGCCAGCAGCTTACTGGGACTAGCGGAAGAGACCCAGTACTTC	-	TRBD2	TRBV5-6	TRBJ2-5
CASSDSARGNEKLFF	TGTGCCAGCAGTGACTCGGCTCGCGGTAATGAAAAACTGTTTTTT	-	-	TRBV6-4	TRBJ1-4
CAWSLQANTEAFF	TGTGCCTGGAGCCTACAGGCGAACACTGAAGCTTTCTTT	-	-	TRBV30	TRBJ1-1
CASSDNLGNTIYF	TGCGCCAGCTCCGACAACCTTGGAAACACCATATATTTT	-	-	TRBV10-1	TRBJ1-3
CASSILGTQYF	TGTGCCAGCAGTATACTTGGGACCCAGTACTTC	-	-	TRBV12-3/TRBV12-4	TRBJ2-5
CAISGQSSYEQYF	TGTGCCATCAGCGGACAGTCTTCCTACGAGCAGTACTTC	few	-	TRBV10-3	TRBJ2-7
CASSQGSQGLAKNIQYF	TGCGCCAGCAGCCAAGGTTCGCAGGGGCTAGCCAAAAACATTCAGTACTTC	-	-	TRBV4-1	TRBJ2-4
CASSQAGTGGFTEQYF	TGTGCCAGCAGCCAGGCAGGGACAGGAGGTTTTACGGAGCAGTACTTC	-	TRBD1	TRBV4-2	TRBJ2-7
CASSLMVTSGGLSYNEQFF	TGCGCCAGCAGCCTCATGGTGACTAGCGGGGGCCTCTCCTACAATGAGCAGTTCTTC	-	TRBD2	TRBV4-1	TRBJ2-1
CAISSGSAGNTIYF	TGTGCCATCAGCTCGGGGTCGGCTGGAAACACCATATATTTT	-	-	TRBV28	TRBJ1-3
CASSRPGGSTDTQYF	TGTGCCAGCAGCCGCCCGGGGGGCAGCACAGATACGCAGTATTTT	once	-	TRBV5-6	TRBJ2-3
CASSDPGGVSYEQYF	TGTGCCAGCAGTGACCCCGGGGGGGTCTCCTACGAGCAGTACTTC	once	TRBD2	TRBV2	TRBJ2-7
CASSRGGYEQYF	TGTGCCAGTAGTCGGGGGGGTTACGAGCAGTACTTC	-	TRBD2	TRBV19	TRBJ2-7
CASSIPRQGTTEAFF	TGTGCCAGTAGTATCCCCCGCCAGGGGACCACTGAAGCTTTCTTT	-	-	TRBV19	TRBJ1-1
CASSLGGIDQPQHF	TGCGCCAGCAGCTTGGGAGGGATCGATCAGCCCCAGCATTTT	-	-	TRBV5-1	TRBJ1-5
CASSQGFGGGRDTQYF	TGTGCCAGCAGCCAAGGCTTTGGAGGGGGCAGAGATACGCAGTATTTT	-	-	TRBV3-1/TRBV3-2	TRBJ2-3
CASSDSTGSLGNQPQHF	TGTGCCAGCAGTGACTCTACAGGGTCGCTAGGCAATCAGCCCCAGCATTTT	-	-	TRBV6-4	TRBJ1-5
CASSDRYNTEAFF	TGCGCCAGCAGCGACAGATATAACACTGAAGCTTTCTTT	-	-	TRBV4-3	TRBJ1-1
CAWRGQGIEQPQHF	TGTGCCTGGAGGGGACAGGGGATTGAGCAGCCCCAGCATTTT	-	TRBD1	TRBV30	TRBJ1-5
CASSSSANYGYTF	TGTGCCAGCAGTTCCAGTGCTAACTATGGCTACACCTTC	-	-	TRBV28	TRBJ1-2
CASEGQGINSPLHF	TGTGCCAGCGAGGGACAGGGGATAAATTCACCCCTCCACTTT	-	TRBD1	TRBV28	TRBJ1-6
CASSYPRGNTDTQYF	TGTGCCAGCAGTTATCCCAGGGGGAACACAGATACGCAGTATTTT	-	TRBD1	TRBV6-2/TRBV6-3	TRBJ2-3
CASSQERARPSTGELFF	TGTGCCAGCAGCCAAGAGCGGGCCCGACCAAGCACCGGGGAGCTGTTTTTT	few	-	TRBV3-1/TRBV3-2	TRBJ2-2
CASSEFGQGAYEQYF	TGTGCCAGCAGTGAATTTGGGCAGGGGGCCTACGAGCAGTACTTC	-	TRBD1	TRBV6-1	TRBJ2-7
CAWSPPDRVNTEAFF	TGTGCCTGGAGTCCACCGGACAGGGTGAACACTGAAGCTTTCTTT	-	TRBD1	TRBV30	TRBJ1-1
CASSSRRGPHQGNTIYF	TGTGCCAGCAGCTCCCGCCGCGGCCCCCACCAGGGAAACACCATATATTTT	-	-	TRBV7-2	TRBJ1-3
CASSLQGNSNQPQHF	TGTGCCAGCAGTTTACAGGGTAATAGCAATCAGCCCCAGCATTTT	-	-	TRBV2	TRBJ1-5
CASSPGSSETQYF	TGTGCCAGCAGTCCCGGGTCCTCCGAGACCCAGTACTTC	-	-	TRBV27	TRBJ2-5
CASSLRLARFTDTQYF	TGTGCCAGCAGCTTACGGCTAGCGCGGTTCACAGATACGCAGTATTTT	-	-	TRBV13	TRBJ2-3
CASGLEPGTSPLHF	TGTGCTAGTGGTTTAGAACCCGGTACTTCACCCCTCCACTTT	-	-	TRBV12-5	TRBJ1-6
CASTRPRLIPTTDTQYF	TGTGCCAGTACCCGGCCCCGACTCATCCCCACCACAGATACGCAGTATTTT	once	-	TRBV9	TRBJ2-3
CATRDSLGHSNQPQHF	TGTGCCACCCGGGACAGCCTTGGTCATAGCAATCAGCCCCAGCATTTT	-	TRBD1	TRBV19	TRBJ1-5
CASSPTPTQSSYNEQFF	TGTGCCAGCAGCCCAACACCAACACAGAGCTCCTACAATGAGCAGTTCTTC	-	-	TRBV27	TRBJ2-1
CSASGDFTETQYF	TGCAGTGCTAGTGGGGACTTCACGGAGACCCAGTACTTC	-	-	TRBV20-1	TRBJ2-5
CASSLRDAYEQYF	TGTGCCAGCAGTTTACGAGATGCCTACGAGCAGTACTTC	-	-	TRBV27	TRBJ2-7
CASSSYSPGTDTQYF	TGTGCCAGCAGCTCCTACTCCCCCGGCACAGATACGCAGTATTTT	-	-	TRBV7-6	TRBJ2-3
CASSHYTAGYEQYF	TGCGCCAGCAGCCACTACACGGCAGGGTACGAGCAGTACTTC	-	-	TRBV4-1	TRBJ2-7
CAWSDYTLNQPQHF	TGTGCCTGGAGTGACTATACGTTAAATCAGCCCCAGCATTTT	-	-	TRBV30	TRBJ1-5
CASSLGQGSTEAFF	TGTGCCAGCAGTTTGGGACAGGGGAGTACTGAAGCTTTCTTT	-	TRBD1	TRBV7-9	TRBJ1-1
CASSFGQGNTEAFF	TGTGCCAGTAGTTTCGGACAGGGTAACACTGAAGCTTTCTTT	-	TRBD1	TRBV19	TRBJ1-1
CASSQERNSGVRQTQYF	TGTGCCAGCAGCCAAGAGAGAAATAGCGGGGTCCGGCAGACCCAGTACTTC	-	TRBD2	TRBV4-2	TRBJ2-5
CASSPDREVGYGYTF	TGTGCCAGCAGCCCGGACAGGGAGGTAGGCTATGGCTACACCTTC	-	TRBD1	TRBV4-2	TRBJ1-2
CASRFTGQGSLHF	TGTGCCAGCCGATTTACAGGTCAGGGTAGCCTCCACTTT	few	-	TRBV18	TRBJ1-6
CASRGTGGNQPQHF	TGTGCCAGCAGAGGGACAGGGGGAAATCAGCCCCAGCATTTT	once	TRBD1	TRBV27	TRBJ1-5
CASSQGTSGGLSYNEQFF	TGCGCCAGCAGCCAAGGGACTAGCGGGGGACTCTCCTACAATGAGCAGTTCTTC	once	TRBD2	TRBV4-1	TRBJ2-1
CASMRDREGYTF	TGTGCCAGTATGCGGGACAGGGAAGGCTACACCTTC	-	TRBD1	TRBV28	TRBJ1-2
CSGIGTGPEQYF	TGCAGCGGTATAGGGACAGGGCCCGAGCAGTACTTC	-	TRBD1	TRBV29-1	TRBJ2-7
CASRAGTGSTDTQYF	TGCGCCAGCAGGGCCGGGACAGGGAGCACAGATACGCAGTATTTT	-	TRBD1	TRBV10-1	TRBJ2-3
CASSSGQGAKNQPQHF	TGTGCCAGCAGTTCGGGACAGGGGGCGAAGAATCAGCCCCAGCATTTT	-	TRBD1	TRBV6-5	TRBJ1-5
CASRDFLDTGELFF	TGTGCCAGCAGGGACTTCCTGGACACCGGGGAGCTGTTTTTT	-	-	TRBV14	TRBJ2-2